These 31 T cell receptor beta chains originate from one sample sequenced in a study of regulatory T cells in long-lasting Graves disease. CDR3 regions were amplified by Arm-PCR using iRepertoire HTBI primers to build TCR beta libraries. TCRdb processed the multiplex PCR reads anew with MiXCR; each CDR3 protein has one entry. The table includes roughly 260,000 distinct CDR3 sequences, 18% detected once. The time point: newly diagnosed GD, antithyroid drugs for less than 3 months. The TCR library was made from RNA that had been extracted from PBMCs in TRIzol. The sample also formed part of further work on T cells in Graves' hyperthyroidism and ophthalmopathy.

Sequenced material: peripheral blood mononuclear cells (PBMCs), taken at new diagnosis, from a patient treated with antithyroid drugs. The receptors come from a woman aged 25 to 39 with Graves disease.

This clonotype was seen many times. The chain recombines TRBV6-1 with TRBJ2-1; unclear D gene. The length of the CDR3 is 15 residues. Germline V gene data show CDR1 as MNHNS and CDR2 as SASEGT. Between the trimmed V and J ends, which lost 5 bases and 8 bases, there was a span of 19 bases. The CDR3 protein is CASSPQDGLVDEQFF. In DNA, the CDR3 is TGTGCCAGCAGTCCCCAGGACGGTCTTGTGGATGAGCAGTTCTTC.

This clonotype was observed many times. V gene TRBV7-3 combines with J gene TRBJ2-1, with TRBD2 as a possible D gene (5 bases). The CDR3 covers 14 residues. Trimming took off 5 bases at V and 2 bases at J, with 10 bases between the two ends. Per the germline V gene, CDR1 is SGHTA and CDR2 is FQGTGA. The CDR3 protein is CASSVGRAYNEQFF. The CDR3 region has the DNA TGTGCCAGCAGCGTGGGGAGAGCCTACAATGAGCAGTTCTTC.

In its sample, this clonotype was seen many times. The chain couples TRBV7-2 to TRBJ2-7, with D perhaps matching TRBD2 (6 bases). V was shortened by 1 base and J by 6 bases, with 10 bases between the two germline ends. CDR3 length: 13 amino acids. From germline, CDR1 is SGHTA and CDR2 FQGNSA. The CDR3 reads CASSLVFSGEQYF. The CDR3 DNA reads TGTGCCAGCAGCTTAGTATTTAGCGGCGAGCAGTACTTC. The full variable domain, in which reference TRBV7-2 and TRBJ2-7 provide the parts outside the CDR3, is GAGVSQSPSNKVTEKGKDVELRCDPISGHTALYWYRQSLGQGLEFLIYFQGNSAPDKSGLPSDRFSAERTGGSVSTLTIQRTQQEDSAVYLCASSLVFSGEQYFGPGTRLTVT.

This clonotype was observed many times. The genes are TRBV2 and TRBJ2-6, with D perhaps TRBD1 (6 bases). CDR3 length: 18 amino acids. V was cut by 1 base and J by 0 bases, with 13 bases left in between. Germline loops: CDR1 SNHLY, CDR2 FYNNEI. CDR3 residues: CASSEGQGRGSGANVLTF. The CDR3 nucleotides read TGTGCCAGCAGTGAAGGGCAGGGCAGGGGCTCTGGGGCCAACGTCCTGACTTTC. The whole variable domain, remainder taken from reference TRBV2 and TRBJ2-6, is EPEVTQTPSHQVTQMGQEVILRCVPISNHLYFYWYRQILGQKVEFLVSFYNNEISEKSEIFDDQFSVERPDGSNFTLKIRSTKLEDSAMYFCASSEGQGRGSGANVLTFGAGSRLTVL.

This clonotype was detected ten times or more. The V call is TRBV6-1, the J call TRBJ2-2, with 7 bases fitting TRBD2. CDR1 is MNHNS, CDR2 SASEGT, per germline. The CDR3 contains 13 residues. After removal of 11 bases from V and 3 bases from J, the junction contained 6 bases not matched to a gene. The CDR3 coding sequence is TGTGCCCAAGGGAGGGCCCACACCGGGGAGCTGTTTTTT. This encodes CAQGRAHTGELFF.

This clonotype was detected many times. This sequence joins TRBV5-1 and TRBJ2-5, with 10 bases aligning to TRBD1. The germline CDR1 and CDR2 sequences are SGHRS and YFSETQ. Trimming at V came to 4 bases and at J to 3 bases, leaving 3 bases not matched to a gene. This CDR3 is 14 amino acids long. The CDR3 loop reads CASSRGTGEETQYF. The CDR3 nucleotides are TGCGCCAGCAGCCGTGGGACAGGGGAAGAGACCCAGTACTTC.

The chain recombines TRBV20-1 with TRBJ1-2; perhaps TRBD1 as D (6 bases). Germline CDR1 and CDR2: DFQATT and SNEGSKA (reference sequence). The CDR3 sequence is 14 residues long. V dropped 6 bases and J dropped 4 bases, with 18 bases sitting between them. CDR3 sequence reads: CSAVTGGPGYGYTF. Here the CDR3 DNA reads TGCAGTGCCGTGACCGGGGGGCCGGGCTATGGCTACACCTTC.

This clonotype was counted at least ten times. This chain's CDR3 is CASSHPGGPGNYGYTF. CDR3 sequence (DNA): TGCGCCAGCAGCCACCCAGGCGGCCCGGGAAACTATGGCTACACCTTC. The rearrangement links TRBV4-1 to TRBJ1-2; D call uncertain. The CDR3 extends over 16 amino acids. Trimming left V 3 bases short and J 2 bases short, with 16 bases between. Germline V gene sequence: CDR1 MGHRA, CDR2 YSYEKL.

The rearrangement uses TRBV19 and TRBJ1-3, with D perhaps TRBD1 (6 bases). Germline V CDR1 and CDR2: LNHDA, SQIVND (reference sequence). The length of the CDR3 is 18 residues. V was clipped by 6 bases and J by 0 bases, with 21 bases between them. The CDR3 DNA reads TGTGCCAGTAGACCTTTCCGGGACAACGATTTCTCTGGAAACACCATATATTTT. Translation: CASRPFRDNDFSGNTIYF.

V usage is TRBV12-3 or TRBV12-4 and J usage is TRBJ1-2; D perhaps matches TRBD1 (5 bases). V lost 4 bases to trimming and J lost 3 bases, with 18 bases between them. The CDR3 covers 16 residues. CDR3 protein: CASSSVAGGGDYGYTF. The CDR3 DNA reads TGTGCCAGCAGTTCCGTAGCGGGGGGAGGCGACTATGGCTACACCTTC.

This clonotype was detected only a few times. This rearrangement joins TRBV25-1 to TRBJ1-4; the D is unclear. This CDR3 contains 13 residues. Trimming left V 6 bases short and J 4 bases short, with 9 bases between. Germline V gene lookup returns CDR1 MGHDK and CDR2 SYGVNS. CDR3 sequence: CASRDGYNEKLFF. The CDR3, as DNA: TGTGCCAGCAGAGACGGCTATAATGAAAAACTGTTTTTT.

The chain has TRBV5-1 and TRBJ2-1; D unresolved. Germline CDR1 SGHRS, CDR2 YFSETQ. Trimming removed 2 bases at V and 5 bases at J, with 8 bases between. CDR3 length: 13 amino acids. The CDR3: CASSFIGNNEQFF. CDR3 sequence (DNA): TGCGCCAGCAGCTTTATCGGCAACAATGAGCAGTTCTTC.

This clonotype was recorded only once. The CDR3 protein is CSASGGGGGDEQYF. DNA of the CDR3: TGCAGTGCTAGTGGGGGAGGAGGGGGCGACGAGCAGTACTTC. This chain links TRBV20-1 with TRBJ2-7, with a possible D match to TRBD1 (7 bases). CDR1 and CDR2 (germline): DFQATT, SNEGSKA (reference sequence). V gave up 3 bases and J gave up 5 bases, with 17 bases separating them. The length of the CDR3 is 14 residues.

This clonotype was counted at least ten times. The J gene is TRBJ2-2, the V gene TRBV12-3 or TRBV12-4; 15 bases are a match to TRBD2. The CDR3 covers 19 residues. Trimming removed 5 bases from V and 6 bases from J; junction bases left unmatched: 13. CDR3 nucleotide sequence: TGTGCCAGCAGTCCTGGACTAGCGGGGGGGCCTTTGCTGGCCGGGGAGCTGTTTTTT. Translated, it gives CASSPGLAGGPLLAGELFF.

The rearrangement uses TRBV19 and TRBJ2-7, with D tentatively TRBD2 (7 bases). The CDR3 is 14 amino acids. Germline V CDR1 and CDR2: LNHDA, SQIVND (reference sequence). Deletions cut 4 bases from V and 6 bases from J, with 16 bases between. This CDR3 reads CASSRGGGLGEQYF. As DNA, the CDR3 is TGTGCCAGTAGTAGAGGGGGAGGGCTTGGCGAGCAGTACTTC.

About this clonotype itself: A far larger clone differs by one base, so this is likely a read error. The chain couples TRBV12-3 or TRBV12-4 to TRBJ2-7; 7 nucleotides match TRBD2. This CDR3 is 14 amino acids long. After removal of 2 bases from V and 7 bases from J, the junction contained 8 bases not matched to a gene. CDR3: CASSLSSGYNEQYF. CDR3 bases: TGTGCCAGCAGTTTAAGTAGCGGGTACAATGAGCAGTACTTC.

At least ten counts were recorded for this clonotype. The chain is built from TRBV6-1 and TRBJ1-4, with 9 bases that match TRBD1. V shed 6 bases and J 6 bases; nucleotides not matched to a gene: 8. CDR1 is MNHNS and CDR2 is SASEGT in the germline V gene. The CDR3 has 15 residues. CDR3 DNA sequence: TGTGCCAGCAGGGGTACCGGGACAGGGCATGAAAAACTGTTTTTT. It yields the protein CASRGTGTGHEKLFF.

This clonotype was counted at least ten times. The chain has TRBV20-1 and TRBJ1-1, with TRBD1 as a possible D gene (6 bases). Germline CDR1 DFQATT, CDR2 SNEGSKA (reference sequence). The CDR3 spans 12 residues. The ends were cut back, 3 bases at V and 1 base at J, with 6 bases in the middle. The CDR3 spells CSARTGNTEAFF. The DNA of the CDR3 is TGCAGTGCTAGGACAGGGAACACTGAAGCTTTCTTT.

This clonotype was counted many times. The chain combines TRBV7-3 with TRBJ2-7; D might be TRBD2 (5 bases). The CDR3 covers 14 residues. Trimming cost V 5 bases and J 2 bases, with 13 bases left between them. The germline V gene has CDR1 SGHTA and CDR2 FQGTGA. CDR3 nucleotide sequence: TGTGCCAGCAGCCCCGGAGCGGTTGCCTACGAGCAGTACTTC. Protein: CASSPGAVAYEQYF. Full variable domain (rest looked up from reference TRBV7-3 and TRBJ2-7): GAGVSQTPSNKVTEKGKYVELRCDPISGHTALYWYRQSLGQGPEFLIYFQGTGAADDSGLPNDRFFAVRPEGSVSTLKIQRTERGDSAVYLCASSPGAVAYEQYFGPGTRLTVT.

At least ten counts were recorded for this clonotype. The chain uses TRBV12-3 or TRBV12-4 and TRBJ1-5, with TRBD1 as a possible D gene (5 bases). The CDR3 extends over 15 amino acids. Trimming pared 9 bases from V and 3 bases from J, leaving 18 bases between. The CDR3 region is CASAPTSGTNQPQHF. The CDR3 coding sequence is TGTGCCAGTGCGCCCACATCGGGGACCAATCAGCCCCAGCATTTT.

This clonotype was picked up many times. The chain uses TRBV20-1 and TRBJ1-5; weak D call: TRBD1 (6 bases). Germline-derived CDR1 and CDR2 are DFQATT and SNEGSKA (reference sequence). The ends were cut back, 2 bases at V and 5 bases at J, with 10 bases in the middle. The CDR3 totals 13 residues. The CDR3 is CSARFRGDQPQHF. The CDR3 nucleotides are TGCAGTGCTAGATTCAGGGGAGATCAGCCCCAGCATTTT.

This clonotype was counted at least ten times. The CDR3 is CASRNLRGRSSYNEQFF. The CDR3 region has the DNA TGTGCCAGCAGAAACCTCAGGGGGCGCAGCTCCTACAATGAGCAGTTCTTC. The chain is built from TRBV6-2 or TRBV6-3 and TRBJ2-1; 8 bases align to TRBD1. Germline V lookup: CDR1 MNHEY, CDR2 SVGEGT. The V gene end was trimmed by 6 bases and the J gene end by 0 bases; junction bases not matched to a gene: 10. There are 17 residues in the CDR3.

This clonotype was found many times. V and J are TRBV6-2 or TRBV6-3 and TRBJ2-4; TRBD2 aligns across 8 bases. This CDR3 region has 15 residues. V lost 2 bases and J lost 6; bases outside the gene matches: 6. Germline CDR1 and CDR2: MNHEY and SVGEGT. CDR3: CASSYGLAAGNIQYF. Written as DNA, the CDR3 is TGTGCCAGCAGTTACGGACTAGCAGCTGGAAACATTCAGTACTTC.

This clonotype was observed at least ten times. The rearrangement links TRBV2 to TRBJ2-1; D not certain. CDR1 SNHLY and CDR2 FYNNEI come from the germline V gene. The V and J ends lost 1 base and 3 bases respectively, with 4 bases between them. The CDR3 spans 13 residues. For the CDR3, the DNA is TGTGCCAGCAGTGAAGGGGGCTACAATGAGCAGTTCTTC. This codes for CASSEGGYNEQFF.

Remarks on this clonotype: Possible read error: a much larger clone is one base away. The rearrangement links TRBV12-5 to TRBJ2-5, with a tentative D call TRBD2 (6 bases). CDR1 and CDR2 (germline): LGHNT, FRNRAP. Trimming removed 0 bases from V and 4 bases from J, with 18 bases in between. The length of the CDR3 is 17 residues. The CDR3 loop is CASGLVTYGRRVETQYF. CDR3 nucleotides: TGTGCTAGTGGTTTGGTAACATATGGGAGGCGGGTAGAGACCCAGTACTTC.

This clonotype showed up just a few times. V is TRBV2 and J is TRBJ1-5; no firm D call. Trimming left V 2 bases short and J 2 bases short, with 10 bases between. The CDR3 is 15 residues long. From germline, CDR1 is SNHLY and CDR2 FYNNEI. The CDR3: CASSERDLGNQPQHF. CDR3 nucleotide sequence: TGTGCCAGCAGTGAAAGAGACCTAGGCAATCAGCCCCAGCATTTT. The whole variable domain, remainder taken from reference TRBV2 and TRBJ1-5, is EPEVTQTPSHQVTQMGQEVILRCVPISNHLYFYWYRQILGQKVEFLVSFYNNEISEKSEIFDDQFSVERPDGSNFTLKIRSTKLEDSAMYFCASSERDLGNQPQHFGDGTRLSIL.

This chain joins TRBV27 and TRBJ1-2, with TRBD1 matching over 9 bases. V lost 8 bases and J lost 4; bases outside the gene matches: 11. CDR3 size: 15 residues. The germline V gene has CDR1 MNHEY and CDR2 SMNVEV (reference sequence). CDR3 in amino acids: CASGPGQGFSYGYTF. DNA of the CDR3: TGTGCCAGCGGGCCGGGACAGGGCTTTAGCTATGGCTACACCTTC.

The chain joins TRBV6-1 to TRBJ1-1; D gene ambiguous. The CDR3 has 12 amino acids. Trimming shortened V by 8 bases and J by 1 base, and 8 bases separated the two germline ends. The germline gives CDR1 MNHNS, CDR2 SASEGT. The CDR3 sequence is CASVEGNTEAFF. CDR3 bases: TGTGCCAGCGTCGAGGGGAACACTGAAGCTTTCTTT.

This clonotype was seen many times. CDR3 DNA sequence: TGTGCCAGCAGATCGGACAGCTACACTGAAGCTTTCTTT. Its translation is CASRSDSYTEAFF. The chain joins TRBV27 to TRBJ1-1; possibly TRBD1 for D (6 bases). Per germline, CDR1 MNHEY and CDR2 SMNVEV (reference sequence). CDR3 length: 13 residues. Trimming shortened V by 6 bases and J by 3 bases, and 11 bases separated the two germline ends.

The chain employs TRBV7-8 and TRBJ1-2, with 8 bases lining up with TRBD1. This CDR3 has 15 residues. Germline V lookup: CDR1 SGHVS, CDR2 FQNEAQ. V trimming: 5 bases; J trimming: 2 bases; junction bases outside the gene matches: 7. CDR3 nucleotides: TGTGCCAGCAGCCCCCGGCGGACAGGGAACTATGGCTACACCTTC. Protein product: CASSPRRTGNYGYTF.

V usage is TRBV2 and J usage is TRBJ2-7; D possibly corresponds to TRBD1 (6 bases). V was pared by 5 bases and J by 0 bases, with 11 bases between. CDR1 SNHLY and CDR2 FYNNEI come from the germline V gene. The CDR3 consists of 14 residues. DNA of the CDR3: TGTGCCAGCAGTCGTCAGGACAGCTCCTACGAGCAGTACTTC. It yields the protein CASSRQDSSYEQYF. The whole variable domain, remainder taken from reference TRBV2 and TRBJ2-7, is EPEVTQTPSHQVTQMGQEVILRCVPISNHLYFYWYRQILGQKVEFLVSFYNNEISEKSEIFDDQFSVERPDGSNFTLKIRSTKLEDSAMYFCASSRQDSSYEQYFGPGTRLTVT.